This T cell receptor (beta chain) stems from a study of cytomegalovirus exposure and HLA in healthy donors. Overall study findings and caveats: Solely CMV serostatus was available to characterize immune exposure. Common viral pathogens seemed, in a later analysis, to connect with several of the most significant clusters. Among TCR beta chains of equal frequency, HLA-associated ones were more clonally expanded in a later analysis. Roughly even sequencing depth across donors was the assumption behind the presence/absence analyses.

PCR employed 60 Vbeta and 13 Jbeta primers. The data were produced by immunoSEQ multiplex PCR, yet TCRdb's version contains in-frame clones alone and is incomplete. This repertoire shows over 90,000 clones, around 60% found once; its top ten account for roughly 3.3%. Details on this clone: Antigen unknown.

Trimming took 5 bases from V and 2 from J; bases not matched to a gene: 11. Germline loops: CDR1 SEHNR, CDR2 FQNEAQ (reference sequence). The CDR3 is 16 residues long. Source material: PBMCs. This receptor was obtained from a woman aged 45-59 years in good health and CMV-seronegative. The rearrangement uses TRBV7-9 and TRBJ1-2; 7 positions match TRBD1. CDR3 sequence reads: CASSLRTGPRNYGYTF. The CDR3 bases are TGTGCCAGCAGCCTACGGACAGGTCCTAGAAACTATGGCTACACCTTC.